A single sample gave rise to the 22 T cell receptor beta chains below, sequenced in a study of chemoradiotherapy in HPV16-positive cancers. Sequencing used immunoSEQ multiplex PCR; TCRdb keeps in-frame clones, though not all of them. The sample has some 10,000 clones, roughly 71% seen once. The sequenced sample was tumor tissue, obtained from a patient who underwent chemoradiotherapy. All receptors come from a human donor with HPV-associated anogenital cancer.

This clone was seen more than once but under ten times. This chain links TRBV18 with TRBJ1-1; D remains unclear. The CDR3 is made up of 15 amino acids. Germline CDR1 is KGHSH and CDR2 is LQKENI. Between the trimmed V and J ends, which lost 3 bases and 1 base, there was a span of 12 bases. The CDR3: CASSPVVIKNTEAFF. In DNA, the CDR3 is TGTGCCAGCTCACCCGTCGTAATCAAGAACACTGAAGCTTTCTTT.

This chain uses TRBV30 with TRBJ1-3; a possible D gene is TRBD1 (6 bases). V was clipped by 0 bases and J by 4 bases, with 10 bases between them. CDR1 and CDR2 (germline): GTSNPN, SVGIG (reference sequence). CDR3 length: 14 amino acids. The DNA of the CDR3 is TGTGCCTGGAGTGTAGGGACACTCGGAAACACCATATATTTT. Translated: CAWSVGTLGNTIYF. The full variable domain, rest sourced from reference TRBV30 and TRBJ1-3, is SQTIHQWPATLVQPVGSPLSLECTVEGTSNPNLYWYRQAAGRGLQLLFYSVGIGQISSEVPQNLSASRPQDRQFILSSKKLLLSDSGFYLCAWSVGTLGNTIYFGEGSWLTVV.

The rearrangement links TRBV29-1 to TRBJ2-7, with D uncertain. The germline V and J ends were trimmed by 4 bases and 9 bases, with 13 bases remaining between them. CDR3 length equals 11 residues. Germline V gives CDR1 SQVTM, CDR2 ANQGSEA. CDR3 region: CSVVSTLRQYF. The DNA for the CDR3 is TGCAGCGTTGTGTCTACCCTGAGGCAGTACTTC.

The genes are TRBV28 and TRBJ2-7; D not certain. Germline assignment: CDR1 MDHEN and CDR2 SYDVKM. This CDR3 contains 12 residues. V lost 6 bases and J 7 bases, leaving 13 bases between the germline ends. The CDR3 DNA sequence: TGTGCCAGCAGCCCAGCTTCTTGGGAGCAGTACTTC. Its protein product is CASSPASWEQYF.

The chain combines TRBV2 with TRBJ2-1, with D possibly matching TRBD1 (5 bases). The V gene lost 4 bases and the J gene lost 5 bases, with 6 bases spanning the gap. This CDR3 comprises 12 residues. CDR1 is SNHLY, CDR2 FYNNEI, per germline. The CDR3 is CASSVGDNEQFF. CDR3 coding DNA: TGTGCCAGCAGTGTAGGGGACAATGAGCAGTTCTTC.

V usage is TRBV2 and J usage is TRBJ2-7; 7 bases fit TRBD1. The J segment lost 0 bases and the V segment lost 6 bases, leaving 8 bases of the junction unmatched. The length of the CDR3 is 15 residues. CDR1 is SNHLY and CDR2 is FYNNEI in the germline V gene. The CDR3 reads CASSGDRVVSYEQYF. The CDR3 region has the DNA TGTGCCAGCAGCGGTGACAGGGTGGTCTCCTACGAGCAGTACTTC.

This chain joins TRBV18 and TRBJ2-5; 11 positions match TRBD2. The CDR3 loop spans 16 amino acids. Trimming took 3 bases from V and 4 from J; bases not matched to a gene: 7. Germline assignment: CDR1 KGHSH and CDR2 LQKENI. CDR3 residues: CASSPSVAGGRETQYF. The DNA of the CDR3 is TGTGCCAGCTCACCCAGCGTAGCGGGAGGGAGAGAGACCCAGTACTTC.

This clone occurred a few times. J is TRBJ2-7 and V is TRBV6-1, with TRBD1 matching over 7 bases. Per germline, CDR1 MNHNS and CDR2 SASEGT. V lost 4 bases to trimming and J lost 1 base; unmatched junction nucleotides: 4. The CDR3 contains 14 residues. As DNA, the CDR3 is TGTGCCAGCAGTGGGGACAGAGCGTCCTACGAGCAGTACTTC. It is translated as CASSGDRASYEQYF.

V is TRBV6-1 and J is TRBJ1-4; a weak D match, TRBD1 (5 bases). V was pared by 2 bases and J by 3 bases, with 10 bases between. Per the germline V gene, CDR1 is MNHNS and CDR2 is SASEGT. The CDR3 contains 15 residues. The CDR3 spells CASSELTGSNEKLFF. CDR3 bases: TGTGCCAGCAGTGAACTTACAGGTTCTAATGAAAAACTGTTTTTT.

This chain uses TRBV21-1 with TRBJ2-5; the table gives TRBD2 as D, unverified against the DNA. TRBV21-1 is a listed pseudogene. The CDR3 has 18 residues. As DNA, the CDR3 is TGTGCCAGCAGCAACGGGACTAGCGGGAGGGCCGTCCAAGAGACCCAGTACTTC. Its translation is CASSNGTSGRAVQETQYF.

V and J are TRBV29-1 and TRBJ2-5; tentatively, D is TRBD1 or TRBD2 (5 bases each). CDR1 is SQVTM and CDR2 is ANQGSEA in the germline V gene. The V and J ends lost 1 base and 3 bases respectively, with 9 bases between them. The CDR3 spans 13 residues. The CDR3 DNA reads TGCAGCGTTGAAGGGCAGGGAGAAGAGACCCAGTACTTC. Residues: CSVEGQGEETQYF.

CDR3 region: CASTTSGAETQYF. The CDR3, as DNA: TGCGCCAGCACGACTAGCGGGGCAGAGACCCAGTACTTC. This chain uses TRBV10-2 with TRBJ2-5, with 11 nucleotides matching TRBD2. CDR1 WSHSY and CDR2 SAAADI come from the germline V gene. V lost 7 bases and J lost 4; bases outside the gene matches: 2. CDR3 length equals 13 residues.

The chain links TRBV7-2 to TRBJ2-2; tentatively, D is TRBD1 (5 bases). The CDR3 is made up of 14 amino acids. V shed 6 bases and J shed 2 bases, with 10 bases lying between them. Germline V gives CDR1 SGHTA, CDR2 FQGNSA. The CDR3 loop is CASSSWTNTGELFF. In DNA, the CDR3 is TGTGCCAGCAGTTCCTGGACAAACACCGGGGAGCTGTTTTTT.

This clone appeared a single time. The V gene is TRBV4-1, the J gene TRBJ1-5, with 10 bases aligning to TRBD1. This CDR3 spans 17 amino acids. Germline V gene data show CDR1 as MGHRA and CDR2 as YSYEKL. J gave up 6 bases and V 4 bases, and 12 bases lay outside the gene matches. The CDR3 region is CASSPVGDRGGSQPQHF. In DNA form, the CDR3 reads TGCGCCAGCAGCCCCGTTGGGGACAGGGGCGGAAGTCAGCCCCAGCATTTT.

The rearrangement uses TRBV6-5 and TRBJ1-6; 7 positions agree with TRBD1. Germline values: CDR1 MNHEY, CDR2 SVGAGI. J gave up 7 bases and V 5 bases, and 5 bases lay outside the gene matches. The CDR3 has 14 amino acids. The CDR3 is CASSRGQRNSPLHF. In DNA form, the CDR3 reads TGTGCCAGCAGTAGGGGACAGAGGAATTCACCCCTCCACTTT.

The rearrangement joins TRBV7-9 to TRBJ1-3; the D is unclear. The CDR3 is 12 amino acids. Germline V gene sequence: CDR1 SEHNR, CDR2 FQNEAQ (reference sequence). Trimming shortened V by 2 bases and J by 4 bases, and 3 bases separated the two germline ends. The DNA for the CDR3 is TGTGCCAGCAGCTTACAAGGAAACACCATATATTTT. Amino acid sequence: CASSLQGNTIYF.

J is TRBJ2-3 and V is TRBV7-2; D is ambiguous. The CDR3 runs to 11 residues. Germline V CDR1 and CDR2: SGHTA, FQGNSA. V gave up 3 bases and J gave up 3 bases, with 1 base separating them. The DNA for the CDR3 is TGTGCCAGCAGCTTTACAGATACGCAGTATTTT. It translates to CASSFTDTQYF.

V gene TRBV6-6 combines with J gene TRBJ1-5; D is uncertain. The CDR3 has 11 residues. Trimming pared 6 bases from V and 4 bases from J, leaving 4 bases between. The germline V gene encodes CDR1 MNHNY and CDR2 SVGAGI (reference sequence). The DNA of the CDR3 is TGTGCCAGCAGCGAGAATCAGCCCCAGCATTTT. Translating gives CASSENQPQHF.

This clone has more than one count but fewer than ten. This chain's CDR3 is CAWSGTAISRQHF. The CDR3 bases are TGTGCCTGGAGTGGGACAGCAATCAGCCGTCAGCATTTT. The chain recombines TRBV30 with TRBJ1-5, with D perhaps TRBD1 (6 bases). Trimming shortened V by 1 base and J by 13 bases, and 17 bases separated the two germline ends. CDR3 length: 13 residues. Germline values: CDR1 GTSNPN, CDR2 SVGIG (reference sequence). The full variable domain, in which reference TRBV30 and TRBJ1-5 provide the parts outside the CDR3, is SQTIHQWPATLVQPVGSPLSLECTVEGTSNPNLYWYRQAAGRGLQLLFYSVGIGQISSEVPQNLSASRPQDRQFILSSKKLLLSDSGFYLCAWSGTAISRQHFGDGTRLSIL.

The chain employs TRBV7-9 and TRBJ2-7; 8 nucleotides line up with TRBD1. The CDR3 is 14 residues long. V dropped 4 bases and J dropped 7; count of bases not matched to a gene: 9. From germline, CDR1 is SEHNR and CDR2 FQNEAQ (reference sequence). The CDR3 sequence: CASSSGTGPEEQYF. CDR3 nucleotides: TGTGCCAGCAGCTCCGGGACAGGCCCGGAGGAGCAGTACTTC.

This clone came up a few times. V usage is TRBV2 and J usage is TRBJ1-5; possible D gene TRBD1, 6 bases. V shed 6 bases and J shed 1 base, with 13 bases lying between them. Per the germline V gene, CDR1 is SNHLY and CDR2 is FYNNEI. The CDR3 totals 15 residues. CDR3 nucleotides: TGTGCCAGCAGCCCCCAGGGGTTAAGCAATCAGCCCCAGCATTTT. This sequence encodes CASSPQGLSNQPQHF. Using reference TRBV2 and TRBJ1-5 for the parts outside the CDR3, the full variable domain is EPEVTQTPSHQVTQMGQEVILRCVPISNHLYFYWYRQILGQKVEFLVSFYNNEISEKSEIFDDQFSVERPDGSNFTLKIRSTKLEDSAMYFCASSPQGLSNQPQHFGDGTRLSIL.

The V call is TRBV6-5, the J call TRBJ2-2, with D uncertain. The germline CDR1 and CDR2 sequences are MNHEY and SVGAGI. Trimming took off 10 bases at V and 6 bases at J, with 15 bases between the two ends. The CDR3 length is 13 residues. In nucleotides, the CDR3 is TGTGCCACCCTAAAAAATTCCGCCGGGGAGCTGTTTTTT. Encoded protein: CATLKNSAGELFF.